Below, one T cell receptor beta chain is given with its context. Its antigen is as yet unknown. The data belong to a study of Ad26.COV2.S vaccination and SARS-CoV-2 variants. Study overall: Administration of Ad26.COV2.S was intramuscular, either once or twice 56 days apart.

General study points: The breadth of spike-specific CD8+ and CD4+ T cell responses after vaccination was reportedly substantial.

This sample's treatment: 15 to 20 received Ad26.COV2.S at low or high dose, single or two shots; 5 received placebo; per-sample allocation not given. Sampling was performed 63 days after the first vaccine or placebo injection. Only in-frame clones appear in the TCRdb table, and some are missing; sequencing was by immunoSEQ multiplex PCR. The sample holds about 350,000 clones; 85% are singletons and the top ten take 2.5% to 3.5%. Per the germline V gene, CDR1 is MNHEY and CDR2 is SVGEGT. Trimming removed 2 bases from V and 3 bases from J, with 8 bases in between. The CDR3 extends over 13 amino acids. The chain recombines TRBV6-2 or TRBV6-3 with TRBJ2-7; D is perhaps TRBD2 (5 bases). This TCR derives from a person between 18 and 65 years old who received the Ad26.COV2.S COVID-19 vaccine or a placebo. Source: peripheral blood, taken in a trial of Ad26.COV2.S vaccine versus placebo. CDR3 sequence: CASSYIGIYEQYF. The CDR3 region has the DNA TGTGCCAGCAGTTACATCGGGATCTACGAGCAGTACTTC.